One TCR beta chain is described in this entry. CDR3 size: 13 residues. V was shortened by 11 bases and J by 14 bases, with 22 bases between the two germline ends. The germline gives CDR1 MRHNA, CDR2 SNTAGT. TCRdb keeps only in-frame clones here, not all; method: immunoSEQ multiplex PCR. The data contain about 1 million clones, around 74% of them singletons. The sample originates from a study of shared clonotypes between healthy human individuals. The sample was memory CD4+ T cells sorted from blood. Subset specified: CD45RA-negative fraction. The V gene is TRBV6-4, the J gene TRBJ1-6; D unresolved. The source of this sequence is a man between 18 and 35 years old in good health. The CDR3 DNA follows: TGTGCCGCAAGGATGGACCCCTTTTTGACCCTCCACTTT. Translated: CAARMDPFLTLHF.